These T cell receptor beta chains were read from a single sample in a study of blood T cell repertoires in COVID-19. Libraries were prepared by immunoSEQ multiplex PCR; TCRdb keeps only in-frame clonotypes and omits some of them. The sample has about 300,000 clones, around 86% seen once. Source material: PBMCs or T cells enriched from blood (not recorded which). These TCRs come from a man under 40 who had recovered from COVID-19. The CDR3 runs from the conserved cysteine through the conserved F or W. D genes are given only for firm matches. Some rows mark clone size as missing; the rest say once, few, many or name a class of expanded clone.

TRBJ1-4,NA,TRBV6-2/TRBV6-3,NA,TGTGCCAGCAGTTACCCTACAGGGACGGCTGAAAAACTGTTTTTT,CASSYPTGTAEKLFF
TRBJ2-3,TRBD2,TRBV6-4,NA,TGTGCCAGCAGTGCCGACTCGGGGGGAGGCACAGATACGCAGTATTTT,CASSADSGGGTDTQYF
TRBJ2-7,NA,TRBV20-1,NA,TGCAGTGCTAGTACAGGGTTGGGGAGTTACGCCTACGAGCAGTACTTC,CSASTGLGSYAYEQYF
TRBJ2-1,TRBD2,TRBV5-1,once,TGCGCCAGCAGCTCGACGGGGACTAGCGGGAGACCGGCCCAGGGGGATGAGCAGTTCTTC,CASSSTGTSGRPAQGDEQFF
TRBJ1-5,TRBD1,TRBV15,NA,TGTGCCACCAGCAGAGGGACAGGGGGTCAGCCCCAGCATTTT,CATSRGTGGQPQHF
TRBJ1-2,TRBD1,TRBV9,few,TGTGCCAGCACGCCAACGATTGGGACAGGGGGCGGTGGCTATGGCTACACCTTC,CASTPTIGTGGGGYGYTF
TRBJ1-5,NA,TRBV7-9,few,TGTGCCAGCAGCTTAAGTCGGGGTTCCCTCAATCAGCCCCAGCATTTT,CASSLSRGSLNQPQHF
TRBJ2-1,NA,TRBV20-1,NA,TGCAGTGCTGCCCCCCCGGGTGAGCAGTTCTTC,CSAAPPGEQFF
TRBJ2-4,TRBD2,TRBV3-1/TRBV3-2,NA,TGTGCCAGCAGCCAAAGGCGTCTAGCGGGAGGGGTGGCCATTCAGTACTTC,CASSQRRLAGGVAIQYF
TRBJ1-2,TRBD1,TRBV28,NA,TGTGCCAGCAAAACAGGGGGGGACTATGGCTACACCTTC,CASKTGGDYGYTF
TRBJ2-2,NA,TRBV18,NA,TGTGCCAGCTCACCTGCGGGTAGCAGTGTTAACACCGGGGAGCTGTTTTTT,CASSPAGSSVNTGELFF
TRBJ2-7,NA,TRBV28,NA,TGTGCCAGCAGCCGGGATTACGAGCAGTACTTC,CASSRDYEQYF
TRBJ1-3,NA,TRBV19,few,TGTGCCAGTATAGGGGACACCTCTGGAAACACCATATATTTT,CASIGDTSGNTIYF
TRBJ1-6,TRBD1,TRBV5-8,NA,TGTGCCAGCAGCCGGGACAGGGTCAATTCACCCCTCCACTTT,CASSRDRVNSPLHF
TRBJ1-6,NA,TRBV19,NA,TGTGCCAGTAGCCTGGAGTACCTGAGCTCCTATAATTCACCCCTCCACTTT,CASSLEYLSSYNSPLHF
TRBJ2-5,TRBD2,TRBV28,NA,TGTGCCAGCAGTTTAGGACTAGCGGGAGTGGAGACCCAGTACTTC,CASSLGLAGVETQYF
TRBJ2-3,TRBD2,TRBV5-1,NA,TGCGCCAGCAGCTCGGGGGGGACCGGCTTCCCCACAGATACGCAGTATTTT,CASSSGGTGFPTDTQYF
TRBJ2-2,TRBD1,TRBV18,NA,TGTGCCAGCTCACGAGACAGGGGAACCGGGGAGCTGTTTTTT,CASSRDRGTGELFF
TRBJ2-3,TRBD2,TRBV7-9,NA,TGTGCCAGCAGCTTAGCATCTAGCGGGGGCTATACGCAGTATTTT,CASSLASSGGYTQYF
TRBJ1-1,NA,TRBV6-5,NA,TGTGCCAGCAGTTACTCACAGGGTCGGAACACTGAAGCTTTCTTT,CASSYSQGRNTEAFF
TRBJ2-3,TRBD2,TRBV27,NA,TGTGCCAGCAGTTTGATAGCGGGAGTAGGGGATACGCAGTATTTT,CASSLIAGVGDTQYF
TRBJ2-1,TRBD1,TRBV15,NA,TGTGCCACCAGCGGACAGGGCTACAATGAGCAGTTCTTC,CATSGQGYNEQFF
TRBJ2-2,TRBD1,TRBV28,NA,TGTGCCAGCAGTCAGGGGGTCACCGGGGAGCTGTTTTTT,CASSQGVTGELFF
TRBJ1-1,NA,TRBV3-1/TRBV3-2,NA,TGTGCCTGTCAGCGAGGAATGAACACTGAAGCTTTCTTT,CACQRGMNTEAFF
TRBJ2-6,NA,TRBV5-1,NA,TGCGCCAGCAGCTTGGCCTTGGGACAAACCTCTGGGGCCAACGTCCTGACTTTC,CASSLALGQTSGANVLTF
TRBJ2-1,TRBD2,TRBV7-8,NA,TGTGCCAGCAGCCCAGGGACTAGCGGAGGTGAGCAGTTCTTC,CASSPGTSGGEQFF
TRBJ1-5,TRBD1,TRBV25-1,NA,TGTGCCAGCAGTGAATCCGGGACAGATCGCAATCAGCCCCAGCATTTT,CASSESGTDRNQPQHF
TRBJ1-2,TRBD1,TRBV7-2,NA,TGTGCCAGCAGTGAACGGGGGACAGTGCGCGGCTACACCTTC,CASSERGTVRGYTF
TRBJ1-6,NA,TRBV28,once,TGTGCCAGCAGATCCTACAGGGATTCACCCCTCCACTTT,CASRSYRDSPLHF
TRBJ2-7,TRBD1,TRBV6-5,NA,TGTGCCAGCAGTTACTCGACAGGGGGGACCTACGAGCAGTACTTC,CASSYSTGGTYEQYF
TRBJ1-2,NA,TRBV12-3/TRBV12-4,NA,TGTGCCAGCAGTTTACGGGGAGTCCAGATAGCCTTCTTC,CASSLRGVQIAFF
TRBJ1-1,TRBD1,TRBV7-6,NA,TGTGCCAGCAGCTTTGACAGGGGGTCCACTGAAGCTTTCTTT,CASSFDRGSTEAFF
TRBJ1-6,TRBD1,TRBV11-2,NA,TGTGCCAGCAGCCTTGAGGGGGACAGGTTCCGTTCACCCCTCCACTTT,CASSLEGDRFRSPLHF
TRBJ2-1,NA,TRBV1,NA,TGCACCAAACAGGGAAGGGGGACTAGCGGGGACAATGAGCAGTTCTTC,CTKQGRGTSGDNEQFF
TRBJ2-5,NA,TRBV5-1,NA,TGCGCCAGCAGCTTGAGGGGCCCGGCGGAGACCCAGTACTTC,CASSLRGPAETQYF
TRBJ1-2,TRBD1,TRBV6-6,NA,TGTGCCAGCAGTACCCGGGACAGGGGTCTCTATGGCTACACCTTC,CASSTRDRGLYGYTF
TRBJ2-3,NA,TRBV6-1,NA,TGTGCCAGCAGTGATGCGCAGGGCGGCCCAGATACGCAGTATTTT,CASSDAQGGPDTQYF
TRBJ1-1,NA,TRBV5-1,few,TGCGCCAGCAGCCGTCAGGTAAACACTGAAGCTTTCTTT,CASSRQVNTEAFF
TRBJ2-1,TRBD2,TRBV19,NA,TGTGCCAGTAGTAATGCGGGAGAGATTTTAATAGGCAATGAGCAGTTCTTC,CASSNAGEILIGNEQFF
TRBJ1-6,TRBD1,TRBV9,NA,TGTGCCAGCACCAGAGACAGGGCGGACTCACCCCTCCACTTT,CASTRDRADSPLHF
TRBJ1-2,NA,TRBV4-1,NA,TGCGCCAGCAGCCAAGTGTTGAGCTACGGCTACACCTTC,CASSQVLSYGYTF
TRBJ2-5,NA,TRBV28,NA,TGTGCCAGCAGGGAAAAGTATTACAGGGAAGGACAAGAGACCCAGTACTTC,CASREKYYREGQETQYF
TRBJ2-2,NA,TRBV12-3/TRBV12-4,NA,TGTGCCAGCAGTTTTTGGGCCGGCGGGGAGCTGTTTTTT,CASSFWAGGELFF
TRBJ1-2,TRBD1,TRBV5-1,NA,TGCGCCAGCAGCTTGGCCTACAGGGGGACCTATGGCTACACCTTC,CASSLAYRGTYGYTF
TRBJ1-4,NA,TRBV2,NA,TGTGCCAGCACCGGGGAAAGGCTAGCTGAAAAACTGTTTTTT,CASTGERLAEKLFF
TRBJ1-2,NA,TRBV7-9,NA,TGTGCCAGCAGCCCGGACGGGGTCTATGGCTACACCTTC,CASSPDGVYGYTF
TRBJ1-2,TRBD1,TRBV30,NA,TGTGCCTGGAGTGGGACAGGGGAGGACGGCTACACCTTC,CAWSGTGEDGYTF
TRBJ2-7,TRBD1,TRBV5-4,NA,TGTGCCAGCAGCTGGGGTCGGGACAGCAGGGCCTACGAGCAGTACTTC,CASSWGRDSRAYEQYF
TRBJ2-3,NA,TRBV3-1/TRBV3-2,once,TGTGCCAGCAGCCCCCCAGGGACTAGCACAGATACGCAGTATTTT,CASSPPGTSTDTQYF
TRBJ2-3,TRBD2,TRBV24-1,once,TGTGCCACCAGTGATCCAGTAGCGGGAGGATTGAGCACAGATACGCAGTATTTT,CATSDPVAGGLSTDTQYF
TRBJ1-5,NA,TRBV28,NA,TGTGCCAGCGGGGAACCTGGGAGGGGAAGGGGCAATCAGCCCCAGCATTTT,CASGEPGRGRGNQPQHF
TRBJ2-7,NA,TRBV30,few,TGTGCCTGGAGTCTCGGTTTCTACGAGCAGTACTTC,CAWSLGFYEQYF
TRBJ1-4,NA,TRBV29-1,NA,TGCAGCGTTCGTGGACAGCTAACTAATGAAAAACTGTTTTTT,CSVRGQLTNEKLFF